The rows below give T cell receptor beta chains drawn from one sample of a study of response to subunit inactivated influenza vaccine. Each CDR3 protein gets one entry after TCRdb re-called the RT-PCR reads with MiXCR. The profile covers 610,000 or so distinct CDR3 sequences, with around 15% appearing a single time and roughly 11% taken by the ten largest. Sequencing was performed on PBMCs from blood, taken less than 13 days after vaccination. The receptors here all came from a man aged 50 to 60 who received an inactivated influenza vaccine. Each CDR3 is given without its conserved first and last residue. Rows may omit the clone size; those that give it use once, few, many or a size class.

v_call	clone_size	j_call	cdr3_aa
TRBV2	few	TRBJ2-1	ASSFFSEKENEQF
TRBV12-3/TRBV12-4	NA	TRBJ1-2	ASRPFGGGKIYGYT
TRBV5-1	NA	TRBJ2-1	ASSSGLAGVVGAYNEQF
TRBV20-1	NA	TRBJ1-5	SARDGGQGRLDQPQH
TRBV28	many	TRBJ2-1	ASSNTSGDTYNEQF
TRBV27	NA	TRBJ2-1	ASSINSYNEQF
TRBV7-2	NA	TRBJ2-7	ASSLSQGPGEQY
TRBV12-3/TRBV12-4	few	TRBJ1-3	ASSPTSRRGNTIY
TRBV28	NA	TRBJ2-7	ASSHGTSLFGSYEQY
TRBV20-1	few	TRBJ2-1	SANGRSSYNEQF
TRBV20-1	NA	TRBJ2-7	SARQAGQTYEQY
TRBV11-2	few	TRBJ2-1	ASSHTGTDYNEQF
TRBV18	few	TRBJ2-2	ASSPPSGHATGELF
TRBV7-8	NA	TRBJ1-6	ASSFRERNSPLH
TRBV20-1	many	TRBJ2-1	SLDGLVGNEQF
TRBV2	few	TRBJ2-1	ASRTDISFYNEQF
TRBV9	few	TRBJ2-1	ASSVETSGRIEQF
TRBV20-1	NA	TRBJ2-7	SAQDKYEQY
TRBV4-2	few	TRBJ2-3	ASSQDETGAGDFTDTQY
TRBV13	few	TRBJ2-1	ASSLGRRGGPYNEQF
TRBV4-1	NA	TRBJ1-1	ASSQSGGVEAF
TRBV5-6	NA	TRBJ1-1	ASRDSGTGIGGNTEAF
TRBV20-1	few	TRBJ2-1	SARLGGGLILNNEQF
TRBV6-2/TRBV6-3	few	TRBJ1-5	ASSGQGAGNQPQH
TRBV6-2/TRBV6-3	few	TRBJ1-1	ASRFKRVFTEAF
TRBV9	NA	TRBJ2-3	ASSVAITTDTQY
TRBV28	many	TRBJ2-3	ASSLTSGKSTDTQY
TRBV5-1	many	TRBJ2-7	ASSLGGTANYEQY
TRBV25-1	few	TRBJ1-4	ASSEYKGSTNEKLF
TRBV30	NA	TRBJ1-6	AWSVQAPSPLH
TRBV3-1	few	TRBJ2-3	ASSPAFLALTDTQY
TRBV7-2	NA	TRBJ1-1	ASSFVMNTEAF
TRBV7-3	NA	TRBJ2-3	ASSSGGGGVTDTQY
TRBV7-2	few	TRBJ1-2	ASSYGRRDGYT
TRBV28	few	TRBJ2-1	ASSFLTSGTHNEQF
TRBV14	few	TRBJ1-2	ASSPESLYYGYT
TRBV5-1	NA	TRBJ2-2	ASSTAGNTGELF
TRBV7-3	NA	TRBJ2-1	ASSSGTSVSNEQF
TRBV20-1	few	TRBJ1-5	SALGQYNQPQH
TRBV7-8	few	TRBJ2-5	ASSVRVLRRETQY
TRBV7-8	NA	TRBJ2-7	ASSLGTGMYEQY
TRBV4-3	NA	TRBJ2-1	ASSLTSGRISDPQF
TRBV19	few	TRBJ2-7	ASSIGGAASYEQY
TRBV6-1	few	TRBJ2-1	AIPKREDSYNEQF
TRBV20-1	NA	TRBJ1-5	SARDRDRGPPQH
TRBV6-1	few	TRBJ1-2	ASRRDRNYGYT
TRBV20-1	NA	TRBJ1-5	SADTGGIQPQH
TRBV6-2/TRBV6-3	few	TRBJ2-1	ASSLFRVAYNEQF
TRBV5-1	many	TRBJ2-7	ASSFSRGSYEQY